Described below is a single TCR beta chain sequence and its context. Its antigen is currently unknown. At one end the junction does not follow the germline gene, possibly because of a read error. This sample was taken from a study of blood T cells in healthy people across ages. The second PCR ran roughly 6 to 11 cycles with a sample-barcoded 5' primer and J-beta primers. TCRdb re-called the 5' RACE reads through MiXCR, storing one row per CDR3 protein. The sample lists around 800,000 distinct CDR3 sequences, approximately 53% occurring once. General study results and limits: A conclusive naive versus antigen-experienced comparison was prevented by the unsorted PBMCs. Roughly linearly, TCR beta diversity per million T cells fell as age increased.

The CDR3 covers 15 residues. CDR1 and CDR2 (germline): SGDLS, YYNGEE. This clonotype was sampled from a man older than 75 in good health. Source material: blood. The rearrangement links TRBV9 to TRBJ1-2; TRBD1 is a possible D gene (6 bases). This CDR3 is CACSPWEGDPGGYTF. The CDR3 nucleotides read TGTGCCTGCAGCCCTTGGGAGGGGGACCCTGGCGGCTACACCTTC.